These 26 T cell receptor beta chains came from one sample sequenced in a study of vaccination effects on CD4 cells after COVID-19. Data came from immunoSEQ multiplex PCR; TCRdb stores just in-frame clones and leaves some out. This table has around 30,000 clones, around 70% appearing once. Antigen-specific CD4+ T cells were first expanded with viral peptide pools by the ViraFEST assay and only then sequenced. Following 10 days of culture, CD4+ T cells were isolated. BNT162b2 vaccine or mRNA-1273 vaccine was given to participants in two doses. Which antigens these TCRs recognize remains unknown. The sequenced sample was CD4+ T cells from PBMCs cultured with HCoV-229E spike peptides, obtained after COVID-19 vaccination. Source of these receptors: a human donor who received a COVID-19 vaccine.

Note on this clone: Other DNA sequences in this sample translate to the same CDR3. The chain employs TRBV5-4 and TRBJ2-5; possible D gene TRBD1, 6 bases. Per the germline V gene, CDR1 is SGHNT and CDR2 is YYREEE (reference sequence). The ends were cut back, 2 bases at V and 2 bases at J, with 10 bases in the middle. This CDR3 is built from 14 residues. For the CDR3, the DNA is TGTGCCAGCAGCTTACAGGGAGCTCAAGAGACCCAGTACTTC. It encodes CASSLQGAQETQYF.

The chain recombines TRBV3-1 (or the pseudogene TRBV3-2) with TRBJ2-5; D may be TRBD1 or TRBD2 (5 bases each). Per the germline V gene, CDR1 is LGHDT and CDR2 is YNNKEL (reference sequence). This CDR3 has 14 amino acids. Trimming removed 1 base from V and 5 bases from J, with 11 bases in between. The CDR3 bases are TGTGCCAGCAGCCAAGGTCCGGGGCAGGAGACCCAGTACTTC. The encoded protein is CASSQGPGQETQYF.

A few counts support this clone. The chain uses TRBV4-1 and TRBJ1-6; D gene unclear. CDR1 MGHRA and CDR2 YSYEKL come from the germline V gene. The CDR3 spans 16 residues. V was trimmed by 5 bases and J by 0 bases, leaving 11 bases between them. CDR3 amino acids: CASSSPTGSYNSPLHF. The DNA for the CDR3 is TGCGCCAGCAGCTCCCCGACGGGCTCCTATAATTCACCCCTCCACTTT.

This clone showed up just a few times. The gene calls are TRBV6-4 and TRBJ1-1; no reliable D call. V lost 4 bases and J 4 bases, leaving 10 bases between the germline ends. The CDR3 is 13 amino acids. The germline V gene has CDR1 MRHNA and CDR2 SNTAGT. CDR3 nucleotide sequence: TGTGCCAGCAGTGCCACCATCTTCACTGAAGCTTTCTTT. It is translated as CASSATIFTEAFF.

V is TRBV6-5 and J is TRBJ2-3; D gene uncertain. V was cut by 5 bases and J by 6 bases, with 18 bases left in between. CDR1 MNHEY and CDR2 SVGAGI come from the germline V gene. The CDR3 has 15 amino acids. CDR3 region: CASSPTRRIWDTQYF. The CDR3 DNA sequence: TGTGCCAGCAGTCCAACCCGCAGGATTTGGGATACGCAGTATTTT.

The chain uses TRBV7-9 and TRBJ1-2, with 8 bases matching TRBD1. The germline V gene has CDR1 SEHNR and CDR2 FQNEAQ (reference sequence). Trimming removed 3 bases from V and 7 bases from J; junction bases left unmatched: 4. CDR3 length: 13 residues. The CDR3 is CASSFGTGGGYTF. CDR3 nucleotides: TGTGCCAGCAGCTTCGGGACAGGCGGTGGCTACACCTTC. The whole variable domain, filled in from reference TRBV7-9 and TRBJ1-2, reads DTGVSQNPRHKITKRGQNVTFRCDPISEHNRLYWYRQTLGQGPEFLTYFQNEAQLEKSRLLSDRFSAERPKGSFSTLEIQRTEQGDSAMYLCASSFGTGGGYTFGSGTRLTVV.

V and J are TRBV5-1 and TRBJ2-3; 7 positions match TRBD2. This CDR3 is built from 15 residues. V lost 1 base, J lost 1 base, and 3 bases stayed unmatched. Germline CDR1 SGHRS, CDR2 YFSETQ. In DNA, the CDR3 is TGCGCCAGCAGCTTGAGCGGGACTGGCACAGATACGCAGTATTTT. It translates to CASSLSGTGTDTQYF.

V gene TRBV18 combines with J gene TRBJ1-6; 7 positions match TRBD1. The J segment lost 7 bases and the V segment lost 8 bases, leaving 5 bases of the junction unmatched. The CDR3 has 13 residues. Germline loops: CDR1 KGHSH, CDR2 LQKENI. Written as DNA, the CDR3 is TGTGCCAGCCGACAGGGTGGCAATTCACCCCTCCACTTT. It specifies CASRQGGNSPLHF.

This chain links TRBV14 with TRBJ2-3; D might be TRBD2 (6 bases). V was cut by 3 bases and J by 2 bases, with 15 bases left in between. The germline V gene encodes CDR1 SGHDN and CDR2 FVKESK. The CDR3 extends over 16 amino acids. The CDR3 here is CASSQVGRGLTDTQYF. CDR3 in DNA: TGTGCCAGCAGCCAGGTGGGGCGGGGCCTCACAGATACGCAGTATTTT.

The chain has TRBV10-3 and TRBJ2-1; 14 bases agree with TRBD2. Germline trimming cut 6 bases from V and 4 bases from J; bases unmatched to any gene: 2. CDR1 is ENHRY, CDR2 SYGVKD, per germline. CDR3 length: 15 residues. The DNA of the CDR3 is TGTGCCATCAGAGGGACTAGCGGGGGTTACAATGAGCAGTTCTTC. Amino acids: CAIRGTSGGYNEQFF.

The chain recombines TRBV6-1 with TRBJ2-1; 11 bases line up with TRBD2. The V gene's germline CDR1 is MNHNS and CDR2 SASEGT. The J segment lost 3 bases and the V segment lost 2 bases, leaving 0 bases of the junction unmatched. The CDR3 contains 15 residues. The CDR3 coding sequence is TGTGCCAGCAGTGAAACTAGCGGGAGCTACAATGAGCAGTTCTTC. Translating gives CASSETSGSYNEQFF.

This chain connects TRBV7-8 to TRBJ1-1; D not resolved. This CDR3 has 11 amino acids. The V gene's germline CDR1 is SGHVS and CDR2 FQNEAQ. The V end lost 1 base, the J end lost 7 bases, and 4 bases lay between the germline ends. Here the CDR3 reads CASSLGYEAFF. In DNA, the CDR3 is TGTGCCAGCAGCTTAGGATATGAAGCTTTCTTT. Looking up the rest from reference TRBV7-8 and TRBJ1-1 gives the full variable domain: GAGVSQSPRYKVAKRGQDVALRCDPISGHVSLFWYQQALGQGPEFLTYFQNEAQLDKSGLPSDRFFAERPEGSVSTLKIQRTQQEDSAVYLCASSLGYEAFFGQGTRLTVV.

J is TRBJ2-2 and V is TRBV19, with D unresolved. Germline CDR1 is LNHDA and CDR2 is SQIVND (reference sequence). The ends were cut back, 6 bases at V and 4 bases at J, with 9 bases in the middle. The CDR3 length is 13 residues. The CDR3 protein is CASSTTSTGELFF. The CDR3 DNA is TGTGCCAGTAGCACGACCTCCACCGGGGAGCTGTTTTTT.

V is TRBV27 and J is TRBJ2-5; 10 bases line up with TRBD1. After removal of 8 bases from V and 4 bases from J, the junction contained 10 bases not matched to a gene. The CDR3 runs to 15 residues. Looked up from germline, CDR1 is MNHEY and CDR2 is SMNVEV (reference sequence). For the CDR3, the DNA is TGTGCCAGCTCCCACTGGGGGACAGGGGCAGAGACCCAGTACTTC. Encoded protein: CASSHWGTGAETQYF.

This clone was seen a few times. This chain links TRBV5-1 with TRBJ1-4; TRBD1 matches 8 bases. The length of the CDR3 is 14 residues. Per the germline V gene, CDR1 is SGHRS and CDR2 is YFSETQ. Trimming at V came to 4 bases and at J to 4 bases, leaving 3 bases not matched to a gene. CDR3 residues: CASSPGGVNEKLFF. CDR3 sequence (DNA): TGCGCCAGCAGCCCAGGGGGCGTTAATGAAAAACTGTTTTTT.

The CDR3 coding sequence is TGTGCCAGCACAGGGTCCGAACACCCGTACAATGAGCAGTTCTTC. Its protein product is CASTGSEHPYNEQFF. The J gene is TRBJ2-1, the V gene TRBV25-1; maybe TRBD1 (5 bases). This CDR3 spans 15 amino acids. Trimming removed 7 bases from V and 4 bases from J, with 17 bases in between. Germline V gives CDR1 MGHDK, CDR2 SYGVNS.

V usage is TRBV27 and J usage is TRBJ2-3; 8 nucleotides agree with TRBD1. The junction had 9 bases not matched to a gene; V was cut back by 5 bases and J by 5 bases. The CDR3 runs to 15 residues. CDR1 is MNHEY, CDR2 SMNVEV, per germline (reference sequence). The CDR3 is CASSPRTGSVDTQYF. The CDR3 DNA follows: TGTGCCAGCAGTCCCAGGACAGGGAGTGTAGATACGCAGTATTTT.

The rearrangement uses TRBV7-9 and TRBJ1-1; TRBD1 is a possible D gene (5 bases). Between the trimmed V and J ends, which lost 8 bases and 6 bases, there was a span of 25 bases. Germline CDR1 is SEHNR and CDR2 is FQNEAQ (reference sequence). CDR3 length: 16 residues. Written as DNA, the CDR3 is TGTGCCAGCCGAAGGAAGGGGCAGGTGGAAGCTCCTGAAGCTTTCTTT. This encodes CASRRKGQVEAPEAFF.

In this sample, this clone turned up once. The V call is TRBV5-6, the J call TRBJ2-1; no definite D call. Germline V gives CDR1 SGHDT, CDR2 YYEEEE. V was trimmed by 3 bases and J by 3 bases, leaving 7 bases between them. This CDR3 has 13 residues. The CDR3 nucleotides are TGTGCCAGCAGCTCCAACTTCTACAATGAGCAGTTCTTC. This sequence encodes CASSSNFYNEQFF.

This clone was recorded a few times. This chain uses TRBV20-1 with TRBJ2-5; the D is unclear. Germline loops: CDR1 DFQATT, CDR2 SNEGSKA (reference sequence). This CDR3 is 14 amino acids long. V was cut by 3 bases and J by 0 bases, with 11 bases left in between. CDR3 sequence: CSASLAGYQETQYF. As DNA, the CDR3 is TGCAGTGCTAGTTTGGCTGGGTACCAAGAGACCCAGTACTTC.

This sequence joins TRBV11-2 and TRBJ1-4; no clear D gene. Looked up from germline, CDR1 is SGHAT and CDR2 is FQNNGV. This CDR3 comprises 15 residues. V was trimmed by 3 bases and J by 8 bases, leaving 16 bases between them. Here the CDR3 DNA reads TGTGCCAGCAGCTTTTTGACGGGGAAGGACGAAAAACTGTTTTTT. It translates to CASSFLTGKDEKLFF.

This chain uses TRBV12-3 or TRBV12-4 with TRBJ2-7; 7 nucleotides align to TRBD2. The junction had 2 bases not matched to a gene; V was cut back by 8 bases and J by 1 base. The CDR3 has 12 amino acids. CDR3: CASGRGSYEQYF. The CDR3 nucleotides are TGTGCCAGCGGGCGGGGGTCCTACGAGCAGTACTTC.

The chain recombines TRBV9 with TRBJ2-5, with 14 bases identical to TRBD2. There are 16 residues in the CDR3. V shed 4 bases and J 4 bases; nucleotides not matched to a gene: 6. Germline V gene data show CDR1 as SGDLS and CDR2 as YYNGEE. Here the CDR3 reads CASSTGTSGSTETQYF. CDR3 nucleotide sequence: TGTGCCAGCAGCACGGGGACTAGCGGGAGCACAGAGACCCAGTACTTC.

The V gene is TRBV3-1 (or the pseudogene TRBV3-2), the J gene TRBJ2-5; no firm D call. The CDR3 is 13 amino acids. Germline assignment: CDR1 LGHDT and CDR2 YNNKEL (reference sequence). V lost 2 bases to trimming and J lost 1 base, with 5 bases between them. The CDR3 loop is CASSQMTQETQYF. CDR3 bases: TGTGCCAGCAGCCAAATGACCCAAGAGACCCAGTACTTC.

The chain is built from TRBV10-3 and TRBJ2-4; 8 positions match TRBD2. Trimming at V came to 10 bases and at J to 6 bases, leaving 8 bases not matched to a gene. The CDR3 spans 13 residues. CDR1 and CDR2 (germline): ENHRY, SYGVKD. The DNA of the CDR3 is TGTGCCACGGGCCTTGCGGGGGGAAACATTCAGTACTTC. Translation: CATGLAGGNIQYF.

J is TRBJ2-7 and V is TRBV13; no reliable D call. The germline gives CDR1 PRHDT, CDR2 FYEKMQ (reference sequence). The CDR3 covers 13 residues. V dropped 5 bases and J dropped 0 bases, with 8 bases sitting between them. CDR3 amino acids: CASSPAFSYEQYF. The CDR3 region has the DNA TGTGCCAGCAGCCCAGCCTTCTCCTACGAGCAGTACTTC.